Sequencing of this T cell receptor beta chain was carried out in a study of shared clonotypes between healthy human individuals. Across the whole study: Used for every donor were three CD4 naive, three CD4 memory, two CD8 naive and one CD8 memory plate.

Division of CD4+ cells produced a CD45RA+ naive subset and a CD45RA-negative memory subset. Sorted-subset replicate PCR reactions contained approximately 190 ng DNA, corresponding to approximately 30,000 T cell genomes. Some clones are missing from TCRdb's copy, which holds only in-frame ones; the method was immunoSEQ multiplex PCR. This table holds approximately 640,000 clones, about 78% found once. V dropped 5 bases and J dropped 0 bases, with 13 bases sitting between them. This CDR3 has 15 amino acids. Germline V gene lookup returns CDR1 SGHTA and CDR2 FQGTGA. This chain uses TRBV7-3 with TRBJ1-1; possibly TRBD1 for D (6 bases). This receptor was identified in a woman in her thirties in good health. The sequencing input was memory CD4+ T cells sorted from blood. Subset specified: CD45RA-negative fraction. CDR3 amino acids: CASSEMAGVNTEAFF. Here the CDR3 DNA reads TGTGCCAGCAGCGAAATGGCAGGGGTGAACACTGAAGCTTTCTTT.